This T cell receptor beta chain was sequenced in a study of shared clonotypes between healthy human individuals. Study-level points and caveats: Clonotypes which were not shared had lower generation probabilities than clonotypes that all four donors shared.

The CDR3 contains 10 residues. The ends were cut back, 8 bases at V and 5 bases at J, with 6 bases in the middle. Germline V gives CDR1 WNHNN, CDR2 SYGVQD (reference sequence). The naive CD8 fraction comprised CD45RO-negative cells positively selected for CCR7 and excluded terminally differentiated effector memory CD45RA+ cells. Turning to this clone: As yet, its antigen is unknown.

Clones were sequenced by immunoSEQ multiplex PCR, and TCRdb holds only the in-frame ones, with some missing. In the table there are 1.5 million to 2.5 million clones, roughly 94% of which are singletons. This clonotype originated in a man younger than 35 in good health. This chain joins TRBV10-1 and TRBJ2-5; D ambiguous. The sample taken for sequencing was naive CD8+ T cells sorted from blood. Here the CDR3 reads CASPTETQYF. CDR3 coding DNA: TGCGCCAGCCCTACGGAGACCCAGTACTTC.